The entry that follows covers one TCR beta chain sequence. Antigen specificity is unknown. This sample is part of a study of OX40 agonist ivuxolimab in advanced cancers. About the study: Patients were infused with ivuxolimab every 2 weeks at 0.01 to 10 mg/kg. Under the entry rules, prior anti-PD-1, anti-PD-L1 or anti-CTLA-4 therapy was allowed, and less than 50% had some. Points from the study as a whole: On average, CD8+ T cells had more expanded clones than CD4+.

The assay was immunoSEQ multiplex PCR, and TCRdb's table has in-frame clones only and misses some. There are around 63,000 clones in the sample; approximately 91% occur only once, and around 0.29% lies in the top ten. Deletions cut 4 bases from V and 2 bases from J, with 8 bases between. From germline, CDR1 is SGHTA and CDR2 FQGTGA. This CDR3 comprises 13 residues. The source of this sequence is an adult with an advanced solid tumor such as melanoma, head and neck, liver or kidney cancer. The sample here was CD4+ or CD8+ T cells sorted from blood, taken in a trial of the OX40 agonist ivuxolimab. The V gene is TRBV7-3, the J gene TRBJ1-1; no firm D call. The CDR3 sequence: CASSSGPNTEAFF. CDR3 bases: TGTGCCAGCAGCTCCGGACCCAACACTGAAGCTTTCTTT.